This T cell receptor beta chain is drawn from a study of T cell responses to AZD1222 COVID-19 vaccine. The protocol was immunoSEQ multiplex PCR, while the TCRdb copy is restricted to in-frame clones and leaves out a portion. In the table there are some 170,000 clones, about 90% of which are singletons. V lost 5 bases, J lost 3 bases, and 10 bases lay in between. The germline V gene encodes CDR1 SNHLY and CDR2 FYNNEI. This CDR3 region has 14 residues. Study-level results: When two AZD1222 doses had been given, Spike-specific TCR breadth and depth rose. Seropositive status at baseline applied to only six AZD1222 recipients.

Turning to this clone: Its antigen is as yet unknown.

This specimen was peripheral blood, taken 28 days after the second dose of the MenACWY control vaccine. The chain combines TRBV2 with TRBJ2-2; a weak D match, TRBD2 (6 bases). This sequence originates from an adult who received the MenACWY meningococcal vaccine as a control. CDR3 nucleotide sequence: TGTGCCAGCAGTTATAGCGGCTACACCGGGGAGCTGTTTTTT. Protein sequence: CASSYSGYTGELFF.